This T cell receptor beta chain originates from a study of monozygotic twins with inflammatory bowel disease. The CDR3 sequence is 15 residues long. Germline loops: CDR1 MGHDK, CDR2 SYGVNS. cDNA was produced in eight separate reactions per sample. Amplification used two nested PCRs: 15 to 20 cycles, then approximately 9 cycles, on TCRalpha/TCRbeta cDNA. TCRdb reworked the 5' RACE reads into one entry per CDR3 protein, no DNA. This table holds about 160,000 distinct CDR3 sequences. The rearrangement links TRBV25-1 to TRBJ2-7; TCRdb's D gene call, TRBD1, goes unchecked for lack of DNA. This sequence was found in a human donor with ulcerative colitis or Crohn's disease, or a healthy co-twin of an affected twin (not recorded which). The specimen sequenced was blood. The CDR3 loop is CASSEFPVTAYEQYF.